The next 29 T cell receptor beta chains were all read from a single sample in a study of CD8+ T cells in alopecia areata. Investigators isolated RNA and reverse transcribed it into cDNA to act as the sequencing template. TCRdb's table, derived via immunoSEQ multiplex PCR, lists solely in-frame clones and lacks some. The table lists about 160,000 clones, under 70% of them singletons. Treatment defined: oral pan-JAK inhibitor, 5-10 mg twice daily. This material consisted of CD4+ T cells sorted from blood, taken at week 4, from a patient treated with tofacitinib. The receptors originated from a human donor with alopecia areata.

This clone has a handful of counts. The chain employs TRBV7-2 and TRBJ1-2; 10 nucleotides match TRBD1. The CDR3 loop spans 13 amino acids. V lost 4 bases to trimming and J lost 8 bases; unmatched junction nucleotides: 4. CDR1 is SGHTA, CDR2 FQGNSA, per germline. CDR3 in amino acids: CASSSGQGYGYTF. The CDR3 DNA follows: TGTGCCAGCAGCTCGGGACAGGGGTACGGCTACACCTTC.

The chain links TRBV27 to TRBJ2-4; TRBD2 aligns across 7 bases. V lost 6 bases and J lost 4; bases outside the gene matches: 12. This CDR3 has 16 residues. In germline, CDR1 is MNHEY, CDR2 SMNVEV (reference sequence). The CDR3 reads CASSPSLRLAKNIQYF. In nucleotides, the CDR3 is TGTGCCAGCAGCCCATCACTCAGACTAGCTAAAAACATTCAGTACTTC.

This clone was detected a few times. The chain uses TRBV19 and TRBJ1-4, with TRBD1 matching 7 bases. CDR1 is LNHDA, CDR2 SQIVND, per germline (reference sequence). The CDR3 extends over 14 amino acids. V dropped 5 bases and J dropped 5; count of bases not matched to a gene: 5. The CDR3 bases are TGTGCCAGTAGTCAACTGACAGGGAATGAAAAACTGTTTTTT. Encoded protein: CASSQLTGNEKLFF.

This clone has just a few counts. The V call is TRBV29-1, the J call TRBJ1-1; no firm D call. Germline V gene sequence: CDR1 SQVTM, CDR2 ANQGSEA. CDR3 size: 13 residues. The germline V and J ends were trimmed by 4 bases and 5 bases, with 14 bases remaining between them. The CDR3 spells CSVGRGSGTEAFF. The CDR3 DNA follows: TGCAGCGTTGGAAGAGGGAGTGGGACTGAAGCTTTCTTT.

The chain employs TRBV5-1 and TRBJ2-2, with D maybe TRBD2 (5 bases). The CDR3 loop spans 13 amino acids. V gave up 2 bases and J gave up 4 bases, with 6 bases separating them. CDR1 SGHRS and CDR2 YFSETQ come from the germline V gene. Here the CDR3 reads CASSFGGTGELFF. DNA of the CDR3: TGCGCCAGCAGCTTTGGAGGCACCGGGGAGCTGTTTTTT.

The rearrangement uses TRBV5-4 and TRBJ2-3; D is ambiguous. The germline V gene encodes CDR1 SGHNT and CDR2 YYREEE (reference sequence). With 0 bases removed from V and 2 bases from J, the gap between germline ends came to 7 bases. This CDR3 region has 14 residues. CDR3 sequence reads: CASSLGFSTDTQYF. CDR3 in DNA: TGTGCCAGCAGCTTGGGGTTTTCCACAGATACGCAGTATTTT. The entire variable domain, with the rest obtained from reference TRBV5-4 and TRBJ2-3, is as follows: ETGVTQSPTHLIKTRGQQVTLRCSSQSGHNTVSWYQQALGQGPQFIFQYYREEENGRGNFPPRFSGLQFPNYSSELNVNALELDDSALYLCASSLGFSTDTQYFGPGTRLTVL.

J is TRBJ2-2 and V is TRBV29-1; possible D gene TRBD1, 6 bases. This CDR3 region has 13 residues. Trimming stripped 4 bases from V and 4 bases from J, with 10 bases between. Germline values: CDR1 SQVTM, CDR2 ANQGSEA. The CDR3 region has the DNA TGCAGCGTTGCTTGGACAGTCACCGGGGAGCTGTTTTTT. Encoded protein: CSVAWTVTGELFF.

The V call is TRBV30, the J call TRBJ2-1, with 10 nucleotides matching TRBD2. The CDR3 sequence is 16 residues long. Germline trimming cut 6 bases from V and 0 bases from J; bases unmatched to any gene: 8. The germline V gene has CDR1 GTSNPN and CDR2 SVGIG (reference sequence). The chain's CDR3 is CACSPSGGISYNEQFF. The CDR3 bases are TGTGCCTGTAGCCCTAGCGGGGGAATCTCCTACAATGAGCAGTTCTTC.

This rearrangement joins TRBV30 to TRBJ1-6; D call uncertain. V shed 3 bases and J shed 7 bases, with 7 bases lying between them. Germline V gene sequence: CDR1 GTSNPN, CDR2 SVGIG (reference sequence). This CDR3 spans 12 amino acids. The CDR3 DNA follows: TGTGCCTGGAGAGCGGAGAATTCACCCCTCCACTTT. Its protein is CAWRAENSPLHF. Full variable domain (missing parts from reference TRBV30 and TRBJ1-6): SQTIHQWPATLVQPVGSPLSLECTVEGTSNPNLYWYRQAAGRGLQLLFYSVGIGQISSEVPQNLSASRPQDRQFILSSKKLLLSDSGFYLCAWRAENSPLHFGNGTRLTVT.

Remarks on this clone: Within the sample, other DNA sequences also encode this same CDR3. This rearrangement joins TRBV29-1 to TRBJ1-1; D gene uncertain. The CDR3 totals 10 residues. The V gene lost 7 bases and the J gene lost 1 base, with 4 bases spanning the gap. From germline, CDR1 is SQVTM and CDR2 ANQGSEA. The CDR3 here is CSAKNTEAFF. The CDR3 coding sequence is TGCAGCGCCAAGAACACTGAAGCTTTCTTT. Drawing the rest from reference TRBV29-1 and TRBJ1-1, the complete variable domain is SAVISQKPSRDICQRGTSLTIQCQVDSQVTMMFWYRQQPGQSLTLIATANQGSEATYESGFVIDKFPISRPNLTFSTLTVSNMSPEDSSIYLCSAKNTEAFFGQGTRLTVV.

On this clone: The same CDR3 can be traced to other DNA sequences in this sample. The genes are TRBV29-1 and TRBJ1-3; unclear D gene. The V and J ends lost 5 bases and 0 bases respectively, with 8 bases between them. The CDR3 has 13 amino acids. Germline CDR1 reads SQVTM; CDR2 reads ANQGSEA. The CDR3 sequence is CSVSTVSGNTIYF. The CDR3 DNA reads as TGCAGCGTTAGCACAGTCTCTGGAAACACCATATATTTT.

The rearrangement links TRBV29-1 to TRBJ1-5; 7 positions match TRBD1. The germline V gene has CDR1 SQVTM and CDR2 ANQGSEA. J was trimmed by 2 bases and V by 6 bases; bases with no gene match: 7. The CDR3 is 14 residues long. This CDR3 reads CSVATGVGNQPQHF. CDR3 DNA: TGCAGCGTGGCTACAGGGGTTGGCAATCAGCCCCAGCATTTT.

This clone showed up just a few times. The chain joins TRBV7-8 to TRBJ2-6; D ambiguous. The CDR3 runs to 15 residues. Trimming took off 5 bases at V and 0 bases at J, with 8 bases between the two ends. Germline V gene data show CDR1 as SGHVS and CDR2 as FQNEAQ. The CDR3 reads CASSPMNSGANVLTF. In nucleotides, the CDR3 is TGTGCCAGCAGCCCGATGAACTCTGGGGCCAACGTCCTGACTTTC.

The J gene is TRBJ2-2, the V gene TRBV29-1; 10 bases are a match to TRBD2. The ends lost 7 bases at V and 4 bases at J; junction bases unmatched: 3. This CDR3 is 13 amino acids long. CDR1 is SQVTM and CDR2 is ANQGSEA in the germline V gene. CDR3 DNA sequence: TGCAGCGCTCGGACTAGCGGCACCGGGGAGCTGTTTTTT. It is translated as CSARTSGTGELFF.

This clone was detected a few times. Other DNA sequences in the same sample also yield this CDR3. The chain employs TRBV9 and TRBJ2-7, with D perhaps matching TRBD1 (6 bases). The CDR3 totals 15 residues. The germline V and J ends were trimmed by 0 bases and 0 bases, with 10 bases remaining between them. Germline CDR1 SGDLS, CDR2 YYNGEE. CDR3 coding DNA: TGTGCCAGCAGCGTAGGAACAGGGAGCTCCTACGAGCAGTACTTC. It specifies CASSVGTGSSYEQYF.

The chain recombines TRBV6-5 with TRBJ1-1; no clear D. The CDR3 sequence is 14 residues long. From germline, CDR1 is MNHEY and CDR2 SVGAGI. V was cut by 5 bases and J by 5 bases, with 15 bases left in between. The chain's CDR3 is CASSPSGLRTEAFF. The CDR3 nucleotides read TGTGCCAGCAGTCCCTCCGGGCTAAGGACTGAAGCTTTCTTT.

The chain combines TRBV5-1 with TRBJ2-5; D unclear. CDR3 size: 15 residues. Germline V gene lookup returns CDR1 SGHRS and CDR2 YFSETQ. Trimming left V 0 bases short and J 5 bases short, with 14 bases between. The CDR3 here is CASSLVRHLGETQYF. The CDR3, as DNA: TGCGCCAGCAGCTTGGTTAGGCACCTTGGCGAGACCCAGTACTTC. Full variable domain (remainder filled in from reference TRBV5-1 and TRBJ2-5): KAGVTQTPRYLIKTRGQQVTLSCSPISGHRSVSWYQQTPGQGLQFLFEYFSETQRNKGNFPGRFSGRQFSNSRSEMNVSTLELGDSALYLCASSLVRHLGETQYFGPGTRLLVL.

This clone was seen only a few times. This sequence joins TRBV29-1 and TRBJ2-2; D is unclear. Per the germline V gene, CDR1 is SQVTM and CDR2 is ANQGSEA. CDR3 length: 13 amino acids. Trimming took off 4 bases at V and 7 bases at J, with 13 bases between the two ends. Here the CDR3 reads CSVAGLTFGELFF. CDR3 sequence (DNA): TGCAGCGTTGCGGGCCTGACGTTCGGGGAGCTGTTTTTT.

In its sample, this clone was seen a few times. The chain recombines TRBV27 with TRBJ2-3; D call uncertain. Trimming removed 5 bases from V and 2 bases from J, with 8 bases in between. The CDR3 sequence is 13 residues long. CDR1 is MNHEY, CDR2 SMNVEV, per germline (reference sequence). CDR3 DNA sequence: TGTGCCAGCAGTCTCGGGCACACAGATACGCAGTATTTT. Translating it yields CASSLGHTDTQYF.

In this sample, this clone turned up a few times. The J gene is TRBJ2-3, the V gene TRBV2, with D unresolved. V lost 6 bases, J lost 2 bases, and 9 bases lay in between. The CDR3 is 13 amino acids. Germline CDR1 reads SNHLY; CDR2 reads FYNNEI. CDR3 amino acids: CASRDDITDTQYF. The CDR3 DNA follows: TGTGCCAGCAGGGACGATATCACAGATACGCAGTATTTT.

The chain has TRBV15 and TRBJ2-7; maybe TRBD2 (5 bases). CDR1 and CDR2 from the germline V gene are LNHNV and YYDKDF (reference sequence). V was pared by 0 bases and J by 7 bases, with 13 bases between. The CDR3 has 14 residues. The CDR3 bases are TGTGCCACCAGCAGAGATGGGCAGCGAGGGGAGCAGTACTTC. Translating it yields CATSRDGQRGEQYF. The full variable domain, with the rest looked up from reference TRBV15 and TRBJ2-7, is DAMVIQNPRYQVTQFGKPVTLSCSQTLNHNVMYWYQQKSSQAPKLLFHYYDKDFNNEADTPDNFQSRRPNTSFCFLDIRSPGLGDTAMYLCATSRDGQRGEQYFGPGTRLTVT.

The J gene is TRBJ2-2, the V gene TRBV30, with a possible D match to TRBD2 (6 bases). CDR1 and CDR2 (germline): GTSNPN, SVGIG (reference sequence). Deletions cut 6 bases from V and 6 bases from J, with 8 bases between. There are 11 residues in the CDR3. CDR3 DNA sequence: TGTGCCTGCGGGGGACCCGGGGAGCTGTTTTTT. Encoded protein: CACGGPGELFF.

J is TRBJ1-2 and V is TRBV29-1; D not certain. V was trimmed by 5 bases and J by 3 bases, leaving 16 bases between them. The germline V gene encodes CDR1 SQVTM and CDR2 ANQGSEA. This CDR3 has 14 amino acids. CDR3 in amino acids: CSVPGGVKYYGYTF. DNA for the CDR3: TGCAGCGTTCCGGGCGGGGTTAAATACTATGGCTACACCTTC.

The V call is TRBV29-1, the J call TRBJ2-5; weak D call: TRBD2 (6 bases). Germline assignment: CDR1 SQVTM and CDR2 ANQGSEA. Trimming pared 6 bases from V and 1 base from J, leaving 18 bases between. The CDR3 contains 15 residues. CDR3 nucleotides: TGCAGCGTGGGCCTGGGGCAGGGACTCCAAGAGACCCAGTACTTC. This encodes CSVGLGQGLQETQYF.

J is TRBJ2-7 and V is TRBV5-1; D gene ambiguous. The germline gives CDR1 SGHRS, CDR2 YFSETQ. V shed 5 bases and J shed 0 bases, with 6 bases lying between them. CDR3 size: 12 residues. CDR3: CASSSSSYEQYF. CDR3 sequence (DNA): TGCGCCAGCAGTTCCAGCTCCTACGAGCAGTACTTC. Looking up the rest from reference TRBV5-1 and TRBJ2-7 gives the full variable domain: KAGVTQTPRYLIKTRGQQVTLSCSPISGHRSVSWYQQTPGQGLQFLFEYFSETQRNKGNFPGRFSGRQFSNSRSEMNVSTLELGDSALYLCASSSSSYEQYFGPGTRLTVT.

The rearrangement joins TRBV6-5 to TRBJ2-7; no firm D call. The V gene's germline CDR1 is MNHEY and CDR2 SVGAGI. Between the trimmed V and J ends, which lost 3 bases and 2 bases, there was a span of 8 bases. The CDR3 runs 13 residues. The CDR3 loop reads CASSYGVTYEQYF. The CDR3 DNA reads TGTGCCAGCAGTTATGGGGTTACCTACGAGCAGTACTTC.

As concerns this clone: This could be a read error, since a much larger clone is one nucleotide away. V usage is TRBV5-5 and J usage is TRBJ2-5; D gene unclear. Germline assignment: CDR1 SGHKS and CDR2 YYEKEE (reference sequence). V shed 0 bases and J shed 1 base, with 4 bases lying between them. The CDR3 has 13 residues. CDR3 region: CASSLGSQETQYF. CDR3 nucleotide sequence: TGTGCCAGCAGCTTGGGCAGCCAAGAGACCCAGTACTTC.

This clone was seen only a few times. This chain joins TRBV23-1 and TRBJ1-5, with 10 bases that match TRBD1. TRBV23-1 is noted as an ORF with a role that remains uncertain. With 6 bases clipped from V and 7 bases from J, the junction kept 9 bases outside the gene matches. The length of the CDR3 is 15 residues. The CDR3 loop reads CASSRRDRGRQPQHF. CDR3 sequence (DNA): TGCGCCAGCAGCCGCCGGGACAGGGGTCGGCAGCCCCAGCATTTT.

The rearrangement joins TRBV4-1 to TRBJ1-6; D might be TRBD1 (6 bases). Trimming left V 2 bases short and J 12 bases short, with 17 bases between. Germline V lookup: CDR1 MGHRA, CDR2 YSYEKL. There are 15 residues in the CDR3. CDR3 loop: CASSQLVVGGQPLHF. In DNA form, the CDR3 reads TGCGCCAGCAGCCAACTAGTCGTGGGGGGACAACCCCTCCACTTT.